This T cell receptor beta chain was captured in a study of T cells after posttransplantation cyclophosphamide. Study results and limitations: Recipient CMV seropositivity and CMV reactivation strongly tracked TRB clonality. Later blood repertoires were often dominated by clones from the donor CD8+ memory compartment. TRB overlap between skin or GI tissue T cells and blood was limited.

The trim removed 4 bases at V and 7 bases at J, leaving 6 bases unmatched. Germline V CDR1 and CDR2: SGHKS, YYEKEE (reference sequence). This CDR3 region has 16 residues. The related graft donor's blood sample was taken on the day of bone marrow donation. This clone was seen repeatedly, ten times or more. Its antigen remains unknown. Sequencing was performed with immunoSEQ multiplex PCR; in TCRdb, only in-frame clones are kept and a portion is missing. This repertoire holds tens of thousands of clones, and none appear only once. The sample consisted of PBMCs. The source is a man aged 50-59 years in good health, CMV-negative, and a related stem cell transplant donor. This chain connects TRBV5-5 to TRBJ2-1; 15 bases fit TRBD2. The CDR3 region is CASSPSGLAGGNEQFF. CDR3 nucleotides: TGTGCCAGCAGCCCATCGGGACTAGCGGGGGGTAATGAGCAGTTCTTC.